One and the same sample provided the 12 T cell receptor beta chains below, sequenced in a study of T cells in Graves' hyperthyroidism and ophthalmopathy. RNA transcripts provided the source from which TCR beta CDR3 regions were amplified. The TCR CDR3 first-round RT-PCR relied on the HTBI primer set. MiXCR, run by TCRdb on the multiplex PCR reads, gives a single entry per CDR3 protein. The table shows about 840,000 distinct CDR3 sequences, with about two fifths occurring only once. The sequenced sample was blood. The receptors were sampled from a young man with Graves' hyperthyroidism.

The chain is built from TRBV12-3 or TRBV12-4 and TRBJ2-5; 8 nucleotides match TRBD2. The ends lost 6 bases at V and 3 bases at J; junction bases unmatched: 9. The CDR3 has 15 residues. Written as DNA, the CDR3 is TGTGCCAGCAGCAAGATACTAGCGGATGAAGAGACCCAGTACTTC. It codes for CASSKILADEETQYF.

The V and J genes are TRBV19 and TRBJ2-7, with TRBD2 as a possible D gene (5 bases). Germline V gene data show CDR1 as LNHDA and CDR2 as SQIVND (reference sequence). The CDR3 is 16 residues long. V dropped 4 bases and J dropped 0 bases, with 16 bases sitting between them. The DNA for the CDR3 is TGTGCCAGTAGTAATCTGCCGGGATCATCCTCCTACGAGCAGTACTTC. Encoded protein: CASSNLPGSSSYEQYF.

This clonotype has at least ten counts. CDR3 coding DNA: TGTGCCAGCAGCTTGGTGGCGGAGGAGACCCAGTACTTC. It translates to CASSLVAEETQYF. The V and J genes are TRBV7-2 and TRBJ2-5; D not resolved. Germline V gives CDR1 SGHTA, CDR2 FQGNSA. The ends were cut back, 3 bases at V and 5 bases at J, with 10 bases in the middle. The CDR3 covers 13 residues.

Only a few counts were recorded for this clonotype. The V gene is TRBV6-5, the J gene TRBJ1-5, with unresolved D. Germline V gene lookup returns CDR1 MNHEY and CDR2 SVGAGI. V gave up 5 bases and J gave up 3 bases, with 11 bases separating them. The CDR3 sequence is 14 residues long. For the CDR3, the DNA is TGTGCCAGCAGTAGGCACGGGAACAATCAGCCCCAGCATTTT. This translates into CASSRHGNNQPQHF.

The chain recombines TRBV6-1 with TRBJ1-1, with D unclear. CDR1 MNHNS and CDR2 SASEGT come from the germline V gene. The CDR3 is 13 amino acids. V lost 8 bases to trimming and J lost 5 bases, with 15 bases between them. The CDR3 loop reads CASQGERETEAFF. The CDR3 DNA follows: TGTGCCAGCCAAGGAGAACGGGAGACTGAAGCTTTCTTT.

Concerning this clonotype itself: This may stem from a read error, because a much larger clone lies one nucleotide away. The J gene is TRBJ1-2, the V gene TRBV7-9; D may be TRBD1 (6 bases). The CDR3 loop spans 14 amino acids. Per germline, CDR1 SEHNR and CDR2 FQNEAQ (reference sequence). The CDR3: CANSLRQASYGYTF. The CDR3, as DNA: TGTGCCAACAGCCTTCGACAGGCTTCCTATGGCTACACCTTC. Variable domain in full (rest from reference TRBV7-9 and TRBJ1-2): DTGVSQNPRHKITKRGQNVTFRCDPISEHNRLYWYRQTLGQGPEFLTYFQNEAQLEKSRLLSDRFSAERPKGSFSTLEIQRTEQGDSAMYLCANSLRQASYGYTFGSGTRLTVV.

This clonotype was seen a handful of times. V usage is TRBV6-5 and J usage is TRBJ2-6, with D hard to call. This CDR3 has 17 residues. V gave up 5 bases and J gave up 1 base, with 15 bases separating them. Germline loops: CDR1 MNHEY, CDR2 SVGAGI. The CDR3 region has the DNA TGTGCCAGCAGTCTTACCCAGGCCCTTTCTGGGGCCAACGTCCTGACTTTC. Translation: CASSLTQALSGANVLTF.

This clonotype appeared many times. Here the CDR3 reads CSVRRESFDQPQHF. The CDR3 DNA follows: TGCAGTGTGAGGCGGGAATCTTTTGATCAGCCCCAGCATTTT. The genes are TRBV20-1 and TRBJ1-5; no reliable D call. CDR3 length equals 14 residues. The V end was cut by 7 bases, the J end by 5 bases, with 18 bases between. Germline-derived CDR1 and CDR2 are DFQATT and SNEGSKA (reference sequence).

The chain combines TRBV7-8 with TRBJ1-2; D perhaps matches TRBD1 (5 bases). This CDR3 has 14 residues. Germline CDR1 is SGHVS and CDR2 is FQNEAQ. Trimming left V 4 bases short and J 8 bases short, with 17 bases between. This chain's CDR3 is CASSSGTSGWGYTF. The CDR3 DNA reads TGTGCCAGCAGCTCAGGAACCTCAGGGTGGGGCTACACCTTC.

About this clonotype itself: A much larger clone lies a single base off, so this may be a read error. This sequence joins TRBV19 and TRBJ1-4; D ambiguous. Germline CDR1 reads LNHDA; CDR2 reads SQIVND (reference sequence). The CDR3 is 13 amino acids. The germline V and J ends were trimmed by 1 base and 12 bases, with 12 bases remaining between them. Written as DNA, the CDR3 is TGTGCCAGTAGTATAGGGCGAGACGAAGAACTGTTTTTT. It is translated as CASSIGRDEELFF. The variable domain in full, with the rest retrieved from reference TRBV19 and TRBJ1-4, is DGGITQSPKYLFRKEGQNVTLSCEQNLNHDAMYWYRQDPGQGLRLIYYSQIVNDFQKGDIAEGYSVSREKKESFPLTVTSAQKNPTAFYLCASSIGRDEELFFGSGTQLSVL.

This clonotype was picked up one time. The J gene is TRBJ2-5, the V gene TRBV7-9, with TRBD2 as a possible D gene (5 bases). Near its end, the DNA agrees better with TRBJ2-1, so the J call may be wrong. CDR1 is SEHNR, CDR2 FQNEAQ, per germline (reference sequence). This CDR3 comprises 13 residues. CDR3 sequence (DNA): TGTGCCAGCAGCTTAGGAGCGGACAATGAGCAGTTCTTC. It encodes CASSLGADNEQFF.

This clonotype was counted only a few times. The chain uses TRBV6-5 and TRBJ1-6; 9 bases line up with TRBD1. Trimming cost V 6 bases and J 6 bases; bases outside gene matches: 9. Germline lookup yields CDR1 MNHEY and CDR2 SVGAGI. The CDR3 covers 16 residues. This CDR3 reads CASSRLRTGANSPLHF. The CDR3 bases are TGTGCCAGCAGCCGACTCCGGACAGGGGCTAATTCACCCCTCCACTTT.